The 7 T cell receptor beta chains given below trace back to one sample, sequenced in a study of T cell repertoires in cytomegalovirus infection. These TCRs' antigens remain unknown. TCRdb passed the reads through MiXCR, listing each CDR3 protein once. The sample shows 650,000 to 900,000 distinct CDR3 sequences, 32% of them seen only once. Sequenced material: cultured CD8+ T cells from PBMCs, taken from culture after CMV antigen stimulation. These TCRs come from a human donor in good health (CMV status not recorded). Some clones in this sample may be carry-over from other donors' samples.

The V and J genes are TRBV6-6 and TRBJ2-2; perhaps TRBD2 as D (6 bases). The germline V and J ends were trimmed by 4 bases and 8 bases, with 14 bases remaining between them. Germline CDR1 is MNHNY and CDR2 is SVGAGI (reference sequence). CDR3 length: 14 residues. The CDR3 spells CASSLAGNAGELFF. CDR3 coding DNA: TGTGCCAGCAGTTTGGCGGGGAATGCAGGGGAGCTGTTTTTT.

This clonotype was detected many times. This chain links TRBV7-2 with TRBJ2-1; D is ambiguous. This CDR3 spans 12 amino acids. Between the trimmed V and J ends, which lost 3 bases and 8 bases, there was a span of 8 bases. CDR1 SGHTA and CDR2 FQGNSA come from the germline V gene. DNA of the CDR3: TGTGCCAGCAGCTTTCCTCTTGATGAGCAGTTCTTC. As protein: CASSFPLDEQFF. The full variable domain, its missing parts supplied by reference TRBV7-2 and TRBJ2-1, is GAGVSQSPSNKVTEKGKDVELRCDPISGHTALYWYRQSLGQGLEFLIYFQGNSAPDKSGLPSDRFSAERTGGSVSTLTIQRTQQEDSAVYLCASSFPLDEQFFGPGTRLTVL.

The CDR3 region is CASTRGSGYTF. In nucleotides, the CDR3 is TGTGCCAGCACGAGAGGGAGCGGCTACACCTTC. The chain carries TRBV6-1 and TRBJ1-2; D is ambiguous. CDR1 MNHNS and CDR2 SASEGT come from the germline V gene. The CDR3 extends over 11 amino acids. V was trimmed by 7 bases and J by 8 bases, leaving 11 bases between them.

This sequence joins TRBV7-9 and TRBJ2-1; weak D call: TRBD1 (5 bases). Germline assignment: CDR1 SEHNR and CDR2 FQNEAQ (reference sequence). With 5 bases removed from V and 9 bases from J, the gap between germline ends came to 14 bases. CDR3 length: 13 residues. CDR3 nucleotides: TGTGCCAGCAGCAATCCCAGGGTTGGTGAGCAGTTCTTC. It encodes CASSNPRVGEQFF. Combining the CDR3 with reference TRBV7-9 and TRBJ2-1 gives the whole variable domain DTGVSQNPRHKITKRGQNVTFRCDPISEHNRLYWYRQTLGQGPEFLTYFQNEAQLEKSRLLSDRFSAERPKGSFSTLEIQRTEQGDSAMYLCASSNPRVGEQFFGPGTRLTVL.

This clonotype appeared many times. The CDR3 DNA is TGTGCCAGCAGCCGCCGGGTAGTGGTGGAGACCCAGTACTTC. This translates into CASSRRVVVETQYF. The chain links TRBV7-2 to TRBJ2-5; no firm D call. The CDR3 totals 14 residues. Trimming stripped 5 bases from V and 5 bases from J, with 15 bases between. Germline CDR1 and CDR2: SGHTA and FQGNSA.

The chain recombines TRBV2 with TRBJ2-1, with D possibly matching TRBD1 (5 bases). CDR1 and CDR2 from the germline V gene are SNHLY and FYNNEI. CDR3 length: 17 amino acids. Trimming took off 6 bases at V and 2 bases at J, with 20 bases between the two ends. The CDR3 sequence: CASRGLLSLSPYNEQFF. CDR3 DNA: TGTGCCAGCAGGGGGCTTCTGTCCTTATCGCCCTACAATGAGCAGTTCTTC.

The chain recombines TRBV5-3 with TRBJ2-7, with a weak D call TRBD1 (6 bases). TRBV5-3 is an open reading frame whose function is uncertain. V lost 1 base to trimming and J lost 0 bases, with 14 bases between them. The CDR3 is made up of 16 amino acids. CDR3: CARSLYRARSSYEQYV. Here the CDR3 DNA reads TGTGCCAGAAGCTTGTACAGGGCCCGGAGCTCCTACGAGCAGTACGTC.